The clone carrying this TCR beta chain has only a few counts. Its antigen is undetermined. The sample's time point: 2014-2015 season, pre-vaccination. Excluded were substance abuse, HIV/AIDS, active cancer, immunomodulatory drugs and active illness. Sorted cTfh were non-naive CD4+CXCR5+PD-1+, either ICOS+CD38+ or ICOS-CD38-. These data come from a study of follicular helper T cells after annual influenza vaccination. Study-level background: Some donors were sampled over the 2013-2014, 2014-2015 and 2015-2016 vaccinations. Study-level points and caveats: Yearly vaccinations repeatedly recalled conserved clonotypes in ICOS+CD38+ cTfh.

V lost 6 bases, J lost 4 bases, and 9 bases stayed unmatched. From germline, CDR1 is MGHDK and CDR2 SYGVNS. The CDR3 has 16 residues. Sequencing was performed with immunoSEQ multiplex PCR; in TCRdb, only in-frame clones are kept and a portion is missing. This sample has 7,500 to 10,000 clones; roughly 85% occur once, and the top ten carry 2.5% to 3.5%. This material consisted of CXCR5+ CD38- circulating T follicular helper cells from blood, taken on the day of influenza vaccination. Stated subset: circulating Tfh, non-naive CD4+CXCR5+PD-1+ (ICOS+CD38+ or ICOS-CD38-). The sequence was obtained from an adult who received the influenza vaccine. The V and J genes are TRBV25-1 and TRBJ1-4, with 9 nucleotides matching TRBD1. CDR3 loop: CASRDGQGFFNEKLFF. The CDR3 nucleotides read TGTGCCAGCAGAGACGGACAGGGGTTTTTTAATGAAAAACTGTTTTTT.